The count of the clone carrying this T cell receptor (beta chain) is one. Its antigen is undetermined. The CDR3 is made up of 13 amino acids. The ends were cut back, 5 bases at V and 7 bases at J, with 11 bases in the middle. CDR1 is ENHRY and CDR2 is SYGVKD in the germline V gene. Before vaccination, two weeks after the third vaccination, and at progression, PBMC were collected. These data originate in a study of glioma-infiltrating T cells after dendritic cell vaccination. For the study at large: Dendritic cells derived from monocytes and pulsed with autologous tumor lysate formed the vaccine. Three intradermal dendritic cell vaccine injections were given every two weeks.

The study, taken as a whole, reports: TCR clonality showed no direct relationship with survival.

Assay: immunoSEQ multiplex PCR; the TCRdb copy retains only in-frame clones and omits some. The sample carries tens of thousands of clones, more than 70% recorded once. Source: blood, taken before dendritic cell vaccination. V usage is TRBV10-3 and J usage is TRBJ2-2, with TRBD2 as a possible D gene (5 bases). This receptor was obtained from a human donor with glioblastoma. The CDR3 sequence: CAISPLGSGELFF. The CDR3 region has the DNA TGTGCCATCAGTCCCCTTGGGAGCGGGGAGCTGTTTTTT.